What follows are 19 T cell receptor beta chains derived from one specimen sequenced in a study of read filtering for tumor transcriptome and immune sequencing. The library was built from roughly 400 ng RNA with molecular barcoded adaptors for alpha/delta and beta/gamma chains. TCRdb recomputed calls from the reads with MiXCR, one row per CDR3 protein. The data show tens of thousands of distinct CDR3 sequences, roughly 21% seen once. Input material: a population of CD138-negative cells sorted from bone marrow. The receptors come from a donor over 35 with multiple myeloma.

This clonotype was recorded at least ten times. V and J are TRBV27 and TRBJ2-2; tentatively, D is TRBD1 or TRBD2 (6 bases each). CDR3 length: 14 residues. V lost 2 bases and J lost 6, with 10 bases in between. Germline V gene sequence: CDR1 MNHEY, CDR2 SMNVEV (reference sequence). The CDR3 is CASSLRRGAGELFF. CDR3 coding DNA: TGTGCCAGCAGTTTAAGGAGGGGGGCCGGGGAGCTGTTTTTT.

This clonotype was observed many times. The CDR3 sequence is CSASTGAPYEQYF. The CDR3 nucleotides read TGCAGTGCTAGTACGGGGGCCCCCTACGAGCAGTACTTC. The chain is built from TRBV20-1 and TRBJ2-7; tentatively, D is TRBD1 or TRBD2 (6 bases each). The V end lost 3 bases, the J end lost 2 bases, and 11 bases lay between the germline ends. CDR3 length: 13 residues. The V gene's germline CDR1 is DFQATT and CDR2 SNEGSKA (reference sequence).

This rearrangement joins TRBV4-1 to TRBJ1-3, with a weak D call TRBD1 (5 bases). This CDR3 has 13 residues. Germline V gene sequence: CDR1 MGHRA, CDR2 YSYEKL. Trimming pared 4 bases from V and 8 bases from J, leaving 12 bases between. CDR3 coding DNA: TGCGCCAGCAGCCGCCCAGGGAAAGACACCATATATTTT. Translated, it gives CASSRPGKDTIYF.

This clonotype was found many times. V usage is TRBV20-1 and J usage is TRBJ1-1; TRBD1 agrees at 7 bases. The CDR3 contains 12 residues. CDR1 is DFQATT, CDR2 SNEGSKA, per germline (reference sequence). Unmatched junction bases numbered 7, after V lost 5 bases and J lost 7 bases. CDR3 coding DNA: TGCAGTGCTTCCTACAGGGGAGTTGAAGCTTTCTTT. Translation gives CSASYRGVEAFF.

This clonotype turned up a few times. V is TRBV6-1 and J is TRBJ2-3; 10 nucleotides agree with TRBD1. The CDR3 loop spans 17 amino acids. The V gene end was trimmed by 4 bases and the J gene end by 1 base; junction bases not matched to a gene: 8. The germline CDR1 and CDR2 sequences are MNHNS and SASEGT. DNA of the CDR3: TGTGCCAGCAGTGCCCGGGCCGGGACAGGGGGCACAGATACGCAGTATTTT. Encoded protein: CASSARAGTGGTDTQYF.

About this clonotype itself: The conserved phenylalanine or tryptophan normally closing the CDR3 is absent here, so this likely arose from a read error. In nucleotides, the CDR3 is TGTGCCACCAGCGATTTAGGGGACGCTCGAAATATGCAGTATCTT. It specifies CATSDLGDARNMQYL. This sequence joins TRBV24-1 and TRBJ2-3; D could derive from TRBD1 or TRBD2 (5 bases each). This CDR3 has 15 residues. From germline, CDR1 is KGHDR and CDR2 SFDVKD.

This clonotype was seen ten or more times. The CDR3 DNA reads TGTGCCAGCTGTCGGGACCAACAAGAGACCCAGTACTTC. Amino acids: CASCRDQQETQYF. The genes are TRBV2 and TRBJ2-5, with D possibly being TRBD1 or TRBD2 (5 bases each). CDR1 SNHLY and CDR2 FYNNEI come from the germline V gene. The CDR3 spans 13 residues. Trimming shortened V by 8 bases and J by 2 bases, and 12 bases separated the two germline ends.

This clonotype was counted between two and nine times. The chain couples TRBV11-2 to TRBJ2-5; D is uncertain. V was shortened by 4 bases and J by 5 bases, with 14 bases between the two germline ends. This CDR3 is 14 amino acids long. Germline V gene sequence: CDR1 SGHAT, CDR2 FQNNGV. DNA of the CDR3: TGTGCCAGCAGCTCAGACAAGGACGGGGAGACCCAGTACTTC. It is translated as CASSSDKDGETQYF.

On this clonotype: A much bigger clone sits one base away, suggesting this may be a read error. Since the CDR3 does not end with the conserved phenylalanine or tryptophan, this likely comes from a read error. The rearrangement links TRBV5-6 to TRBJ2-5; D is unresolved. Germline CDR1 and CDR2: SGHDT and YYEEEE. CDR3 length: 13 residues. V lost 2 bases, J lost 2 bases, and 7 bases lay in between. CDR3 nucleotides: TGTGCCAGCAGCTTAGGCAGGCAAGAGACCCAGTACCTC. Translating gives CASSLGRQETQYL.

The CDR3 reads CASSELRFPHSGNTIYF. The CDR3 region has the DNA TGTGCCAGCAGTGAGCTTAGATTTCCCCACTCTGGAAACACCATATATTTT. The chain combines TRBV6-1 with TRBJ1-3; D is ambiguous. This CDR3 contains 17 residues. Germline values: CDR1 MNHNS, CDR2 SASEGT. V lost 3 bases to trimming and J lost 0 bases, with 15 bases between them.

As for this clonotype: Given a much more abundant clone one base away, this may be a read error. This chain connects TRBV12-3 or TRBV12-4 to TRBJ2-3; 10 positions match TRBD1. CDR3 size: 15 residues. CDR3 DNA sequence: TGTGCCAGCAGTTCGGGACAGGGGAGGGGAGATATGCAGTATTTT. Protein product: CASSSGQGRGDMQYF.

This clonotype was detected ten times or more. In DNA form, the CDR3 reads TGCAGCGTTCGCTGGTCCTATGGCTACACCTTC. Translation: CSVRWSYGYTF. V and J are TRBV29-1 and TRBJ1-2; D unclear. The CDR3 consists of 11 residues. Trimming took off 5 bases at V and 4 bases at J, with 8 bases between the two ends. Germline V gene sequence: CDR1 SQVTM, CDR2 ANQGSEA.

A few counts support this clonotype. This chain's CDR3 is CAWSTQPNYGYTF. As DNA, the CDR3 is TGTGCCTGGAGTACGCAACCTAACTATGGCTACACCTTC. This rearrangement joins TRBV30 to TRBJ1-2; D is unresolved. CDR1 and CDR2 from the germline V gene are GTSNPN and SVGIG (reference sequence). V lost 2 bases to trimming and J lost 0 bases, with 7 bases between them. The CDR3 covers 13 residues.

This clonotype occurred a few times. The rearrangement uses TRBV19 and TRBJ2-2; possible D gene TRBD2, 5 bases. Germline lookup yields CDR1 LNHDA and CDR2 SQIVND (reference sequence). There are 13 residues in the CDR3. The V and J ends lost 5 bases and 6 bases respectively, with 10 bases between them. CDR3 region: CASSDLGAGELFF. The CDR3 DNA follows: TGTGCCAGTAGTGACCTCGGGGCCGGGGAGCTGTTTTTT.

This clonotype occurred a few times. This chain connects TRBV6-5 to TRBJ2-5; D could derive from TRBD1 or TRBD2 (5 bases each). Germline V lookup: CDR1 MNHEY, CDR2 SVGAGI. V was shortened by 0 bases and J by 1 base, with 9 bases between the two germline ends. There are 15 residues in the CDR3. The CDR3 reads CASSYSLGTQETQYF. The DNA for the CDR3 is TGTGCCAGCAGTTACTCGCTGGGGACCCAAGAGACCCAGTACTTC.

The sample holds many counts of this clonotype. The CDR3 protein is CASSLDQKTQYF. As DNA, the CDR3 is TGTGCCAGCAGCTTAGATCAGAAGACCCAGTACTTC. The chain carries TRBV11-2 and TRBJ2-5; D unclear. V dropped 0 bases and J dropped 6 bases, with 5 bases sitting between them. The CDR3 consists of 12 residues. Looked up from germline, CDR1 is SGHAT and CDR2 is FQNNGV.

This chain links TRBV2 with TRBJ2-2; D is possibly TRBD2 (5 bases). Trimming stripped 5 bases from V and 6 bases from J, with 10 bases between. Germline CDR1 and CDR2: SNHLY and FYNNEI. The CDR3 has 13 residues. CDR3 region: CASSRGISGELFF. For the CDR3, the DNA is TGTGCCAGCAGTCGGGGAATATCCGGGGAGCTGTTTTTT.

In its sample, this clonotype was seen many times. This CDR3 is CASSFDWGKHNEQFF. The CDR3 nucleotides read TGTGCCAGCAGTTTTGATTGGGGGAAGCACAATGAGCAGTTCTTC. The gene calls are TRBV28 and TRBJ2-1; D might be TRBD1 or TRBD2, each matching 5 bases. Germline values: CDR1 MDHEN, CDR2 SYDVKM. The CDR3 is made up of 15 amino acids. V dropped 3 bases and J dropped 5 bases, with 14 bases sitting between them.

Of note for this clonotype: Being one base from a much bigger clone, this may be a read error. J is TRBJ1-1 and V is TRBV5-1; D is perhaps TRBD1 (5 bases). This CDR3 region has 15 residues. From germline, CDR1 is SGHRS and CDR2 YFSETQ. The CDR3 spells CASSLGGTLNTEASF. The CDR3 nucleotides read TGTGCCAGCAGCTTGGGCGGGACCTTGAACACTGAAGCTTCCTTT. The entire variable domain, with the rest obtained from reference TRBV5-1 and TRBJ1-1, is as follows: KAGVTQTPRYLIKTRGQQVTLSCSPISGHRSVSWYQQTPGQGLQFLFEYFSETQRNKGNFPGRFSGRQFSNSRSEMNVSTLELGDSALYLCASSLGGTLNTEASFGQGTRLTVV.